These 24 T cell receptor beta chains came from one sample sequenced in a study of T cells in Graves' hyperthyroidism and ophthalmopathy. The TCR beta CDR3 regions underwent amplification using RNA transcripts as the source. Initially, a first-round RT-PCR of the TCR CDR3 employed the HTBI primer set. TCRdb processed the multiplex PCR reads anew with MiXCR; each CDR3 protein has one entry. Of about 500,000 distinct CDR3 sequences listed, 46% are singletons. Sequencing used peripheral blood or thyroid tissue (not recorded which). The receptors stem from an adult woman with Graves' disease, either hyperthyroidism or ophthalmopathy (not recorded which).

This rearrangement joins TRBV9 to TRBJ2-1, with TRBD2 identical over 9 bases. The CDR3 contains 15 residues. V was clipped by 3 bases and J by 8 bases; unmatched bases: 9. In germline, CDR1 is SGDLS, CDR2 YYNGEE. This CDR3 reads CASSGRTSVFDEQFF. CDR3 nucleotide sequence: TGTGCCAGCAGCGGACGGACTAGCGTGTTCGATGAGCAGTTCTTC.

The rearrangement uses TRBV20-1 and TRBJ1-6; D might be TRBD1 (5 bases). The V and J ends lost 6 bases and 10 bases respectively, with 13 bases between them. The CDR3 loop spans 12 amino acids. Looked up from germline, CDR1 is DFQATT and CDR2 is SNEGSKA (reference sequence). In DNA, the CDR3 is TGCAGTGCCAAAATCAGGGACTCACCCCTCCACTTT. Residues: CSAKIRDSPLHF.

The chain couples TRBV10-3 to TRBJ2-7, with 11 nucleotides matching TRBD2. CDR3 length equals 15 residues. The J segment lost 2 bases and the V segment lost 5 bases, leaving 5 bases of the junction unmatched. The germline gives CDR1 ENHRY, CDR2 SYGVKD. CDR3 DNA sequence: TGTGCCATCAGTCAAACTAGCGGGAGTGCCTACGAGCAGTACTTC. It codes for CAISQTSGSAYEQYF.

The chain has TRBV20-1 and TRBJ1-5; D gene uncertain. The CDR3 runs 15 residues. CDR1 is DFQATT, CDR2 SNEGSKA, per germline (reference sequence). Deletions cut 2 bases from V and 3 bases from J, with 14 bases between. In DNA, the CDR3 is TGCAGTGCTAGAAGTCTCAGTGAGGCCAATCAGCCCCAGCATTTT. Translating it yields CSARSLSEANQPQHF.

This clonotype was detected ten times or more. CDR3 region: CASSPTGGGEQPQHF. CDR3 DNA: TGTGCCAGCAGCCCGACAGGGGGCGGGGAGCAGCCCCAGCATTTT. The chain has TRBV7-9 and TRBJ1-5; TRBD1 agrees at 10 bases. This CDR3 is built from 15 residues. After removal of 5 bases from V and 7 bases from J, the junction contained 8 bases not matched to a gene. Germline lookup yields CDR1 SEHNR and CDR2 FQNEAQ (reference sequence).

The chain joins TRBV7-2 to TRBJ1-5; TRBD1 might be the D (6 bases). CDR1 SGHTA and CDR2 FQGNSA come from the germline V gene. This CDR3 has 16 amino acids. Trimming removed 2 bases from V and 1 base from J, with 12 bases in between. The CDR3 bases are TGTGCCAGCAGCTTAAGTCCGGGGGGCAGCAATCAGCCCCAGCATTTT. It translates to CASSLSPGGSNQPQHF.

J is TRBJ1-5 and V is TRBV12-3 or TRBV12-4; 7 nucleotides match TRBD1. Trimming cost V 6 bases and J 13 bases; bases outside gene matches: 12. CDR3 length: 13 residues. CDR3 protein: CASSINRGGNQHF. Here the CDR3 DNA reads TGTGCCAGCAGCATAAACAGGGGCGGCAATCAGCATTTT.

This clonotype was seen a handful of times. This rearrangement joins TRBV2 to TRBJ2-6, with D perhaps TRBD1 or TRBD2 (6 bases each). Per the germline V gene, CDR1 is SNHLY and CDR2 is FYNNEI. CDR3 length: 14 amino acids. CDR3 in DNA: TGTGCTACCGAGGGGGGAGCTGGGGCCAACGTCCTGACTTTC. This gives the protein CATEGGAGANVLTF.

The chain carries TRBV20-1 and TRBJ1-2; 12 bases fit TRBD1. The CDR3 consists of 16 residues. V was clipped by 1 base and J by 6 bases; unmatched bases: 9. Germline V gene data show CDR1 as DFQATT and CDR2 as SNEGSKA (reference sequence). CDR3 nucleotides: TGCAGTGCTAGAGCCGTCACCGGGACAGGGGGCCATGGCTACACCTTC. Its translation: CSARAVTGTGGHGYTF.

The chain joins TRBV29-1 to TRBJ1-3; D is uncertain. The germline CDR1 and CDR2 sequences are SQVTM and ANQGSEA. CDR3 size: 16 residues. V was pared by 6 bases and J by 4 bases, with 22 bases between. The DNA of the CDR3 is TGCAGCGTCCTCGGGTCTCCCGGCACGGAAGGAAACACCATATATTTT. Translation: CSVLGSPGTEGNTIYF.

The CDR3 nucleotides read TGTGCCAGCAGCCCCGGGGACCTGGGGAACACTGAAGCTTTCTTT. Protein sequence: CASSPGDLGNTEAFF. J is TRBJ1-1 and V is TRBV2; a weak D match, TRBD1 (5 bases). The length of the CDR3 is 15 residues. CDR1 is SNHLY and CDR2 is FYNNEI in the germline V gene. The V end lost 6 bases, the J end lost 1 base, and 15 bases lay between the germline ends.

Here the CDR3 DNA reads TGCAGCGTCGCTTTTGGTGGGGTTCGCACCGGGGAGCTGTTTTTT. Translation gives CSVAFGGVRTGELFF. The rearrangement links TRBV29-1 to TRBJ2-2; the D is unclear. This CDR3 has 15 residues. Germline assignment: CDR1 SQVTM and CDR2 ANQGSEA. V was shortened by 6 bases and J by 4 bases, with 18 bases between the two germline ends.

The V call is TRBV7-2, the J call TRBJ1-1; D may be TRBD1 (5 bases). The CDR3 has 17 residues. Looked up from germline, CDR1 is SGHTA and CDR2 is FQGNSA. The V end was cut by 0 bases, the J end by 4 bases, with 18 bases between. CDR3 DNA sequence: TGTGCCAGCAGCTTAGCGCGGCGGGGGGACGGGAGCACTGAAGCTTTCTTT. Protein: CASSLARRGDGSTEAFF.

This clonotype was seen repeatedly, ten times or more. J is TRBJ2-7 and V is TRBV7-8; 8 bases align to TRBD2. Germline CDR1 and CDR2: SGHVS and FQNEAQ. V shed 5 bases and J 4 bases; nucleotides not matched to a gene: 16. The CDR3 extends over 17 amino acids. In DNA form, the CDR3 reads TGTGCCAGCAGCCTAATAACGAGCGGGAGAGGCAGGTACGAGCAGTACTTC. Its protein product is CASSLITSGRGRYEQYF.

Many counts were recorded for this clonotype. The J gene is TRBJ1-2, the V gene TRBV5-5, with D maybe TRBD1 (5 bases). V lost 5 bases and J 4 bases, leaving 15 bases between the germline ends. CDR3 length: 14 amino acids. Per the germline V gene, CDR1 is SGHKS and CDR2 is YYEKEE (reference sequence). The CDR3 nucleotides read TGTGCCAGCAGTCAATCAGGGATCCGCTATGGCTACACCTTC. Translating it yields CASSQSGIRYGYTF.

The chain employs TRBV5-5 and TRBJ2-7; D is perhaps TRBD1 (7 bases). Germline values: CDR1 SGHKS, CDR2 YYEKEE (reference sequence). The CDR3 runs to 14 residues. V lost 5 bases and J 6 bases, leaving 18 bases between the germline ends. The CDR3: CASRSRGAYGEQYF. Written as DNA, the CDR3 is TGTGCCAGCAGAAGCAGGGGGGCCTATGGCGAGCAGTACTTC.

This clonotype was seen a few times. The CDR3 here is CASWDSPYEQYF. The CDR3 nucleotides read TGTGCCTCGTGGGACAGCCCCTACGAGCAGTACTTC. The rearrangement joins TRBV10-3 to TRBJ2-7, with 7 bases that match TRBD1. The CDR3 has 12 residues. With V trimmed by 11 bases and J by 2 bases, 6 bases remained unmatched. Per the germline V gene, CDR1 is ENHRY and CDR2 is SYGVKD.

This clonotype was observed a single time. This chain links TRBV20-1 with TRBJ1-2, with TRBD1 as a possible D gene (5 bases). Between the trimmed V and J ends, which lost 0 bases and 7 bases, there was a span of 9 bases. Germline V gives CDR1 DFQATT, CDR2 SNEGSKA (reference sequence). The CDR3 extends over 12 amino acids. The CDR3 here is CSARDPRGGYTF. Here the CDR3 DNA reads TGCAGTGCTAGAGATCCGAGGGGTGGCTACACCTTC.

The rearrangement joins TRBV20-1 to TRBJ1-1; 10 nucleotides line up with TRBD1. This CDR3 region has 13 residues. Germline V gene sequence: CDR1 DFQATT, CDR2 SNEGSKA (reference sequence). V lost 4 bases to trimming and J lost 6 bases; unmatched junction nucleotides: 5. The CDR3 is CSAIWDRGPEAFF. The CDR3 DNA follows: TGCAGTGCTATATGGGACAGGGGCCCTGAAGCTTTCTTT.

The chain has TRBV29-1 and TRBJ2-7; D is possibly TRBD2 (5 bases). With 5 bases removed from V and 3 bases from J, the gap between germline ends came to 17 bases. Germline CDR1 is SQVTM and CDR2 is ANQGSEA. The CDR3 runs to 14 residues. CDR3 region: CSVWGEGEGYEQYF. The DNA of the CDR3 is TGCAGCGTTTGGGGAGAGGGCGAGGGCTACGAGCAGTACTTC.

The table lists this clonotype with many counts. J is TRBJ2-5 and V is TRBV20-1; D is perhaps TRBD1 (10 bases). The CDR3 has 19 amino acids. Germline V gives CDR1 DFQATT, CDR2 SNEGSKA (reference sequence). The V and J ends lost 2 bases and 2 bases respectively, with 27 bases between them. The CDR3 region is CSARPLPSGRTGGQETQYF. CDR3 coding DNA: TGCAGTGCTAGACCTCTTCCCAGCGGGAGGACAGGGGGTCAAGAGACCCAGTACTTC.

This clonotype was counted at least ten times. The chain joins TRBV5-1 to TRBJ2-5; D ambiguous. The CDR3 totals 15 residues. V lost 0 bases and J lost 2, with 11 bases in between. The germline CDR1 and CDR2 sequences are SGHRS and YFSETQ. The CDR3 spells CASSLGSAEQETQYF. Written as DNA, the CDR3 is TGCGCCAGCAGCTTGGGATCGGCGGAGCAAGAGACCCAGTACTTC.

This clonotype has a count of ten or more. The DNA for the CDR3 is TGTGCCAGCAGTGACGGGGTCCTCTATGGCTACACCTTC. Translated: CASSDGVLYGYTF. The gene calls are TRBV2 and TRBJ1-2; D is undetermined. This CDR3 has 13 amino acids. From germline, CDR1 is SNHLY and CDR2 FYNNEI. Between the trimmed V and J ends, which lost 3 bases and 4 bases, there was a span of 9 bases.

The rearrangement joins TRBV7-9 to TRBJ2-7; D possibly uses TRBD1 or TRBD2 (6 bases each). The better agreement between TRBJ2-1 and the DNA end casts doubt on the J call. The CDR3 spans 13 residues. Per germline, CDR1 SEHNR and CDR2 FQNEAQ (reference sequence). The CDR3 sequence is CDGLTRGCDEQFF. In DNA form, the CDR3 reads TGTGATGGTTTGACTAGGGGGTGCGATGAGCAGTTCTTC.